This TCR beta chain was obtained from a study of metastatic and nonmetastatic thyroid tumors. At the level of the study: Repertoire comparison spanned blood and tumor or nodule tissue of malignant and benign thyroid patients.

This clone was seen only once. Its antigen is as yet unknown. Authors' methods: CDR3 differences across clinicopathological groups were used to build a distant-metastasis classifier for papillary thyroid cancer. TCRdb used MiXCR to call clones anew from the PCR reads. The V and J calls were not made by the authors but by TCRdb's processing. The table includes 15,000 to 20,000 clones, roughly 26% detected once. V gave up 0 bases and J gave up 7 bases; unmatched junction bases: 4. Germline loops: CDR1 SGHVS, CDR2 FQNEAQ. The CDR3 is 15 amino acids. Study-wide results and limits: Relative to benign nodules, malignant thyroid tumors were reportedly characterized by significantly elevated TCR beta diversity in blood and tumor.

All patients reached thyroid surgery having received no treatment beforehand. The sequenced material came from adjacent normal tissue. The sequence came from a female donor with papillary thyroid cancer or a benign thyroid nodule (not recorded which). Some clones in this sample may be carry-over from other donors' samples. V and J are TRBV7-8 and TRBJ2-1; 9 bases agree with TRBD2. The CDR3 loop is CASSLAWREGNEQFF. In nucleotides, the CDR3 is TGTGCCAGCAGCTTAGCCTGGCGGGAGGGGAATGAGCAGTTCTTC.